Listed below are T cell receptor beta chains from one sample, sequenced in a study of T cell responses to AZD1222 COVID-19 vaccine. Here immunoSEQ multiplex PCR was the method, and the copy in TCRdb shows in-frame clones only, minus some. The sample records around 99,000 clones, nearly 90% being singletons. Sample: peripheral blood, taken 28 days after the second AZD1222 dose. The receptors shown here come from an adult who received the AZD1222 COVID-19 vaccine. Each CDR3 is given with its conserved first and last residue. The order of the fields is clone size, V gene, CDR3 length, D gene, J gene, CDR3 protein, CDR3 DNA. The D gene is left open where the match is weak. The size entry is marked missing in some rows and otherwise reads once, few, many or a size class.

>-|TRBV24-1|16|TRBD2|TRBJ2-3
CATSAAGGASTDTQYF
TGTGCCACCAGTGCGGCGGGGGGGGCTAGCACAGATACGCAGTATTTT
>-|TRBV28|16|TRBD1|TRBJ2-2
CASSRGGTGGTGELFF
TGTGCCAGCAGCCGCGGGGGGACAGGGGGCACCGGGGAGCTGTTTTTT
>-|TRBV19|14|-|TRBJ2-7
CASSRAGLSYEQYF
TGTGCCAGTAGTAGGGCAGGCCTCTCCTACGAGCAGTACTTC
>-|TRBV7-9|12|-|TRBJ2-7
CASSWTAYEQYF
TGTGCCAGCAGCTGGACAGCCTACGAGCAGTACTTC
>-|TRBV30|13|-|TRBJ1-2
CAWWTLTNYGYTF
TGTGCCTGGTGGACCCTTACTAACTATGGCTACACCTTC
>-|TRBV19|13|-|TRBJ1-2
CASTPGPAYGYTF
TGTGCCAGTACCCCCGGGCCCGCGTACGGCTACACCTTC
>-|TRBV7-4|11|-|TRBJ1-5
CASSFNQPQHF
TGTGCCAGCAGCTTTAATCAGCCCCAGCATTTT
>-|TRBV6-6|13|-|TRBJ2-7
CASSYSQGPGQYF
TGTGCCAGCAGTTACTCCCAGGGTCCGGGGCAGTACTTC
>-|TRBV24-1|18|-|TRBJ2-3
CATSPGVGPRTPTDTQYF
TGTGCCACCAGTCCCGGGGTTGGGCCCCGGACCCCCACAGATACGCAGTATTTT
>-|TRBV6-2/TRBV6-3|13|-|TRBJ2-7
CASSQGPDYEQYF
TGTGCCAGCAGTCAGGGCCCTGATTACGAGCAGTACTTC
>-|TRBV27|18|-|TRBJ1-5
CASSLSPGPIYSNQPQHF
TGTGCCAGCAGTTTATCCCCAGGACCCATTTATAGCAATCAGCCCCAGCATTTT
>-|TRBV6-2/TRBV6-3|16|-|TRBJ2-4
CASSLGVLVDKNIQYF
TGTGCCAGCAGCCTCGGGGTCCTGGTGGACAAAAACATTCAGTACTTC
>-|TRBV7-9|15|-|TRBJ1-4
CASSLRDLPNEKLFF
TGTGCCAGCAGCCTTCGAGACTTGCCGAATGAAAAACTGTTTTTT
>once|TRBV11-2|14|-|TRBJ2-7
CASSLGYSSYEQYF
TGTGCCAGCAGCTTAGGGTACTCCTCCTACGAGCAGTACTTC
>-|TRBV6-5|14|-|TRBJ1-2
CAFRGSPDAYGYTF
TGTGCCTTTCGTGGGAGTCCGGACGCCTATGGCTACACCTTC
>few|TRBV7-2|14|TRBD1|TRBJ1-2
CASSSTGQPYGYTF
TGTGCCAGCAGCTCCACGGGACAGCCTTATGGCTACACCTTC
>-|TRBV27|14|TRBD1|TRBJ2-7
CASSEGTGLYEQYF
TGTGCCAGCAGCGAAGGGACAGGGCTCTACGAGCAGTACTTC
>-|TRBV5-1|13|TRBD1|TRBJ2-7
CATGQGSGDEQYF
TGCGCCACAGGACAGGGCTCAGGGGACGAGCAGTACTTC
>-|TRBV30|13|-|TRBJ1-6
CAWTTLGGSPLHF
TGTGCCTGGACAACCCTGGGGGGATCACCCCTCCACTTT
>-|TRBV21-1|11|-|TRBJ2-7
CASSLPSGEYF
TGTGCCAGCAGCCTCCCCTCGGGGGAGTACTTC
>few|TRBV6-1|16|-|TRBJ1-1
CASSDARGLINTEAFF
TGTGCCAGCAGTGACGCCAGGGGACTAATAAACACTGAAGCTTTCTTT